This T cell receptor beta chain was profiled in a study of beta chain features in type 1 diabetes. The wider study: Across every sample, roughly 100 million sorted cells were examined in total. Study results and limitations: The study found moderately but significantly shorter TCRB CDR3s in all four CD4+ subsets of Type 1 diabetes patients. Lower insertion and higher deletion counts appeared at VDJ junctions in type 1 diabetes patients.

This CDR3 is 12 amino acids long. Trimming stripped 3 bases from V and 5 bases from J, with 8 bases between. The germline V gene encodes CDR1 SGDLS and CDR2 YYNGEE. Expressed TCRB transcripts got sequenced, as all isolated RNA was reverse transcribed. Clones were sequenced by immunoSEQ multiplex PCR, and TCRdb holds only the in-frame ones, with some missing. The profile shows 150,000 or so clones, around a tenth of them singletons. This clone was seen a few times. What it binds is not known. The chain joins TRBV9 to TRBJ1-2; D gene unclear. The clonotype comes from a man younger than 35 in good health. Sequenced sample: central memory CD4+ T cells from blood. CDR3 sequence (DNA): TGTGCCAGCAGCGCCTCCTCGTATGGCTACACCTTC. Residues: CASSASSYGYTF. Complete variable domain (other parts from reference TRBV9 and TRBJ1-2): DSGVTQTPKHLITATGQRVTLRCSPRSGDLSVYWYQQSLDQGLQFLIQYYNGEERAKGNILERFSAQQFPDLHSELNLSSLELGDSALYFCASSASSYGYTFGSGTRLTVV.